A single sample gave rise to the 11 T cell receptor beta chains below, sequenced in a study of blood T cells in healthy people across ages. The second PCR ran about 6 to 11 cycles with a sample-barcoded 5' primer and J-beta primers. MiXCR, applied by TCRdb to the 5' RACE reads, yields one record per CDR3 protein. The table records 650,000 to 1,000,000 distinct CDR3 sequences, about 47% of them present only once. The material sequenced was blood. These receptors all stem from an elderly man in good health.

The rearrangement links TRBV9 to TRBJ2-7, with 8 bases lining up with TRBD2. In germline, CDR1 is SGDLS, CDR2 YYNGEE. There are 15 residues in the CDR3. V trimming: 2 bases; J trimming: 3 bases; junction bases outside the gene matches: 7. Written as DNA, the CDR3 is TGTGCCAGCAGCGTGGGGCCTAGCGGGTTCTACGAGCAGTACTTC. It encodes CASSVGPSGFYEQYF.

The chain employs TRBV6-2 or TRBV6-3 and TRBJ2-5; possibly TRBD1 for D (5 bases). Trimming removed 9 bases from V and 5 bases from J, with 16 bases in between. The germline V gene encodes CDR1 MNHEY and CDR2 SVGEGT. This CDR3 spans 13 amino acids. CDR3 bases: TGTGCCAGTGACAGAGCCTCTTGGGAGACCCAGTACTTC. Translation gives CASDRASWETQYF.

The count of this clonotype is one. The chain is built from TRBV27 and TRBJ1-5; 10 nucleotides align to TRBD1. There are 15 residues in the CDR3. CDR1 and CDR2 from the germline V gene are MNHEY and SMNVEV (reference sequence). Trimming removed 3 bases from V and 4 bases from J; junction bases left unmatched: 3. In DNA form, the CDR3 reads TGTGCCAGCAGTTTGACAGGGGGCGTGAATCAGCCCCAGCATTTT. This translates into CASSLTGGVNQPQHF.

This clonotype occurred a few times. This rearrangement joins TRBV24-1 to TRBJ2-5; 12 bases agree with TRBD2. The CDR3 runs to 18 residues. Germline V gives CDR1 KGHDR, CDR2 SFDVKD. V dropped 4 bases and J dropped 1; count of bases not matched to a gene: 9. CDR3 residues: CATSDARGLAGLQETQYF. CDR3 in DNA: TGTGCCACCAGTGACGCGAGGGGACTAGCGGGCCTCCAAGAGACCCAGTACTTC.

As to this clonotype: This may be a read error, as it is one base from a much larger clone. The chain uses TRBV25-1 and TRBJ2-1; 12 bases agree with TRBD2. The germline V gene has CDR1 MGHDK and CDR2 SYGVNS. V was clipped by 6 bases and J by 7 bases; unmatched bases: 4. CDR3 length equals 14 residues. The CDR3 nucleotides are TGTGCCAGCAGGACTAGCGGGAGAGGGAATGAGCAGTTCTTC. Protein sequence: CASRTSGRGNEQFF. The variable domain in full, with the rest retrieved from reference TRBV25-1 and TRBJ2-1, is EADIYQTPRYLVIGTGKKITLECSQTMGHDKMYWYQQDPGMELHLIHYSYGVNSTEKGDLSSESTVSRIRTEHFPLTLESARPSHTSQYLCASRTSGRGNEQFFGPGTRLTVL.

The chain carries TRBV20-1 and TRBJ2-5, with 8 bases that match TRBD1. CDR1 and CDR2 from the germline V gene are DFQATT and SNEGSKA (reference sequence). The CDR3 consists of 13 residues. Unmatched junction bases numbered 5, after V lost 5 bases and J lost 3 bases. The CDR3 coding sequence is TGCAGTGCTCTAGACAGGGGCAAAGAGACCCAGTACTTC. Protein product: CSALDRGKETQYF.

Regarding this clonotype: An end of the junction differs from the germline gene, which may be a read error. The chain recombines TRBV20-1 with TRBJ2-7; 10 bases fit TRBD2. The CDR3 has 16 residues. The V gene's germline CDR1 is DFQATT and CDR2 SNEGSKA (reference sequence). The CDR3 is CGAAPGTSVTYYEQYF. CDR3 bases: TGCGGTGCTGCCCCCGGGACTAGCGTCACTTACTACGAGCAGTACTTC.

About this clonotype itself: At one end the junction does not follow the germline gene, possibly because of a read error. The chain has TRBV9 and TRBJ2-1; 9 bases are a match to TRBD2. This CDR3 has 15 amino acids. The V gene's germline CDR1 is SGDLS and CDR2 YYNGEE. This CDR3 reads CAGSVAGVGRDEQFF. CDR3 in DNA: TGTGCCGGCAGCGTAGCGGGGGTGGGAAGGGATGAGCAGTTCTTC.

CDR3 in amino acids: CASSLRQIGGLSYNEQFF. Written as DNA, the CDR3 is TGTGCCAGCAGCTTAAGGCAGATCGGGGGGCTATCCTACAATGAGCAGTTCTTC. The J gene is TRBJ2-1, the V gene TRBV7-2, with D tentatively TRBD2 (7 bases). Germline CDR1 SGHTA, CDR2 FQGNSA. V lost 2 bases, J lost 1 base, and 18 bases lay in between. The CDR3 contains 18 residues.

This clonotype was counted a few times. CDR3 bases: TGTGCCAGCAGCTCCTCAGCGGGAGCGTTGAATGAGCAGTTCTTC. This encodes CASSSSAGALNEQFF. The chain employs TRBV7-2 and TRBJ2-1; 8 bases map to TRBD2. V gave up 4 bases and J gave up 7 bases; unmatched junction bases: 9. The CDR3 length is 15 residues. CDR1 is SGHTA and CDR2 is FQGNSA in the germline V gene.

The chain combines TRBV12-5 with TRBJ2-1; D is unclear. Trimming pared 6 bases from V and 0 bases from J, leaving 12 bases between. The length of the CDR3 is 15 residues. CDR1 LGHNT and CDR2 FRNRAP come from the germline V gene. The CDR3 DNA reads TGTGCTAGTGGCCCCGCCTTCCCCTCCTACAATGAGCAGTTCTTC. This translates into CASGPAFPSYNEQFF.